Listed below are T cell receptor beta chains from one sample, sequenced in a study of shared clonotypes between healthy human individuals. TCRdb keeps only in-frame clones here, not all; method: immunoSEQ multiplex PCR. The sample contains 490,000 or so clones, 76% of which appear only once. Sequenced input: PBMCs. The receptors were sampled from a middle-aged woman in good health. Some clones in this sample may be carry-over from other donors' samples. Both conserved end residues are part of each CDR3. A D gene is named only where the DNA matches it firmly. The listing skips clone size in some rows; elsewhere it reads once, few, many or a size class.

cdr3_aa: CASSRRRQGVLTEAFF
cdr3_nt: TGTGCCAGCAGTAGAAGAAGACAGGGGGTACTGACTGAAGCTTTCTTT
d_call: TRBD1
clone_size: NA
v_call: TRBV27
j_call: TRBJ1-1

cdr3_aa: CASSLVGPNYEQYF
cdr3_nt: TGTGCCAGCAGCTTAGTGGGACCAAACTACGAGCAGTACTTC
d_call: NA
clone_size: NA
v_call: TRBV11-1
j_call: TRBJ2-7

cdr3_aa: CASSREPRGETQYF
cdr3_nt: TGTGCCAGCAGCCGAGAACCCAGGGGGGAGACCCAGTACTTC
d_call: TRBD1
clone_size: NA
v_call: TRBV27
j_call: TRBJ2-5

cdr3_aa: CASSPGANVLTF
cdr3_nt: TGTGCCAGCAGTCCTGGGGCCAACGTCCTGACTTTC
d_call: NA
clone_size: NA
v_call: TRBV6-5
j_call: TRBJ2-6

cdr3_aa: CAISGTFQETQYF
cdr3_nt: TGTGCCATCAGTGGGACTTTTCAAGAGACCCAGTACTTC
d_call: NA
clone_size: NA
v_call: TRBV10-3
j_call: TRBJ2-5

cdr3_aa: CASSLNRDSRGEQYF
cdr3_nt: TGTGCCAGCAGCTTAAACCGGGACTCAAGAGGCGAGCAGTACTTC
d_call: NA
clone_size: NA
v_call: TRBV7-2
j_call: TRBJ2-7

cdr3_aa: CASSETSLGEQFF
cdr3_nt: TGTGCTAGCAGTGAGACTAGCCTGGGTGAGCAGTTCTTC
d_call: TRBD2
clone_size: NA
v_call: TRBV7-7
j_call: TRBJ2-1

cdr3_aa: CASSPTGAHYEQYF
cdr3_nt: TGTGCCAGCAGTCCGACAGGGGCTCACTACGAGCAGTACTTC
d_call: TRBD1
clone_size: NA
v_call: TRBV6-1
j_call: TRBJ2-7

cdr3_aa: CASSFEIFGSTADTQHF
cdr3_nt: TGTGCCAGCAGCTTTGAGATCTTCGGGAGTACGGCAGATACGCAGCATTTC
d_call: NA
clone_size: NA
v_call: TRBV5-4
j_call: TRBJ2-3

cdr3_aa: CASSLGLRLLGQGLGGYTF
cdr3_nt: TGTGCCAGCAGCTTAGGCCTTCGGCTTCTGGGACAGGGGCTCGGTGGCTACACCTTC
d_call: TRBD1
clone_size: once
v_call: TRBV13
j_call: TRBJ1-2

cdr3_aa: CASSLGGYSNQPQHF
cdr3_nt: TGTGCCAGCAGCTTGGGCGGATATAGCAATCAGCCCCAGCATTTT
d_call: NA
clone_size: NA
v_call: TRBV5-4
j_call: TRBJ1-5

cdr3_aa: CASSVQLVNEQFF
cdr3_nt: TGTGCCAGCAGTGTCCAATTGGTCAATGAGCAGTTCTTC
d_call: NA
clone_size: NA
v_call: TRBV6-6
j_call: TRBJ2-1

cdr3_aa: CASRAQGIRYEQYF
cdr3_nt: TGTGCCAGCAGAGCGCAGGGGATACGCTACGAGCAGTACTTC
d_call: NA
clone_size: NA
v_call: TRBV28
j_call: TRBJ2-7

cdr3_aa: CASSLEGARGQPQHF
cdr3_nt: TGTGCCAGCAGCCTCGAGGGAGCGCGGGGTCAGCCCCAGCATTTT
d_call: NA
clone_size: NA
v_call: TRBV9
j_call: TRBJ1-5